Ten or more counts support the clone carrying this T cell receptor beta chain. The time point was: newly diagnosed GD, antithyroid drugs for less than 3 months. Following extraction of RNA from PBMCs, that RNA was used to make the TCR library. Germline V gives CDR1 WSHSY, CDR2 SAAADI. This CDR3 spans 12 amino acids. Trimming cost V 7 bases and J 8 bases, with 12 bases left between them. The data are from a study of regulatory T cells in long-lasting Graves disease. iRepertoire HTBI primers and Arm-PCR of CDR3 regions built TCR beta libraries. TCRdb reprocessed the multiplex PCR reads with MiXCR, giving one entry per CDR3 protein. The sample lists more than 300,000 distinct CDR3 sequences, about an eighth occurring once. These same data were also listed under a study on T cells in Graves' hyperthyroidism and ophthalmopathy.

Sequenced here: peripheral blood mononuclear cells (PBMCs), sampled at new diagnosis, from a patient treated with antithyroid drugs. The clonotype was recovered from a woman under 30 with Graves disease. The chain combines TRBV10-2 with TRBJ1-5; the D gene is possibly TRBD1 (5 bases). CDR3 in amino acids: CASNQGREPQHF. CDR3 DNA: TGCGCCAGCAACCAGGGAAGGGAGCCCCAGCATTTT.